This entry concerns a single TCR beta chain. Its antigen is unidentified. Adults of Caucasian background living in Nashville, Tennessee made up all donors. Over several immunoSEQ plates, each subset's genomic DNA was distributed in even portions. Researchers sequenced unsorted PBMC DNA using ten immunoSEQ deep assay plates. Clones were sequenced by immunoSEQ multiplex PCR, and TCRdb holds only the in-frame ones, with some missing. The sample includes about 460,000 clones, approximately 71% seen only once; the top ten take more than 10%. The record originates from a study of shared clonotypes between healthy human individuals. Study-wide results and limits: Limitation of the genetic and exposure-history diversity represented came from the few donors.

Trimming removed 4 bases from V and 0 bases from J, with 13 bases in between. CDR1 and CDR2 (germline): SGHNT, YYREEE (reference sequence). The CDR3 consists of 16 residues. The chain uses TRBV5-4 and TRBJ1-4; the D is unclear. The TCR was taken from a woman between 40 and 55 years old in good health. Some clones in this sample may be carry-over from other donors' samples. Sequencing input: PBMCs. The CDR3 sequence is CASSVGLDATNEKLFF. In DNA, the CDR3 is TGTGCCAGCAGCGTCGGATTGGATGCAACTAATGAAAAACTGTTTTTT. Filled out from reference TRBV5-4 and TRBJ1-4, the complete variable domain reads ETGVTQSPTHLIKTRGQQVTLRCSSQSGHNTVSWYQQALGQGPQFIFQYYREEENGRGNFPPRFSGLQFPNYSSELNVNALELDDSALYLCASSVGLDATNEKLFFGSGTQLSVL.